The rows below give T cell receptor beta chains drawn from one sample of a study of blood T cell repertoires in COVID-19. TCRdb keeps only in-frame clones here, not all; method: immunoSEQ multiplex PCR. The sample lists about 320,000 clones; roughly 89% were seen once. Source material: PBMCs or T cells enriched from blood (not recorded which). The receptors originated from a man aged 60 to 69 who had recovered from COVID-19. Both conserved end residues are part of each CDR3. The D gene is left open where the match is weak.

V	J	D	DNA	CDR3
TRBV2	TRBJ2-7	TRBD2	TGTGCCACCGCGACGGGACTAGCCCTATTCGCGCAGTACTTC	CATATGLALFAQYF
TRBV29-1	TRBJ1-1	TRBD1	TGCAGCTCGAGAGAGCGACAGGGGAGCACTGAAGCTTTCTTT	CSSRERQGSTEAFF
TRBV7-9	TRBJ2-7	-	TGTGCCAGCAGCCCTAGGGTCGCGGGCGGCGAGCAGTACTTC	CASSPRVAGGEQYF
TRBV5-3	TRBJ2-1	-	TGTGCCAGAAGCTTTCTTAGCGGTTCCTACAATGAGCAGTTCTTC	CARSFLSGSYNEQFF
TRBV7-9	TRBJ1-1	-	TGTGCCAGCAGCCCACAATCAGATGAAGCTTTCTTT	CASSPQSDEAFF
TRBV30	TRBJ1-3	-	TGTGCCTGGAGCCCCAACCTGGGGGGTGTCTCTGGAAACACCATATATTTT	CAWSPNLGGVSGNTIYF
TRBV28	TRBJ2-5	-	TGTGCCAGCAGTTTTCGTCAGACCCAGTACTTC	CASSFRQTQYF
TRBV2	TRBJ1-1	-	TGTGCCAGCAGTGAATTAAGGGGCACAACTGAAGCTTTCTTT	CASSELRGTTEAFF
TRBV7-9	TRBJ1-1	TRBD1	TGTGCCAGCAGCTGGACAGGCCTCACTGAAGCTTTCTTT	CASSWTGLTEAFF
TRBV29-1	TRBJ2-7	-	TGCAGCGTTGCAGGGGACGGACTCTCCTACGAGCAGTACTTC	CSVAGDGLSYEQYF
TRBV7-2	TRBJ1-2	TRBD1	TGTGCCAGCAGCTTAGACAGGGGACTCTATGGCTACACCTTC	CASSLDRGLYGYTF
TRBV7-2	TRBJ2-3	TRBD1	TGTGCCAGCAGCTTAGGAGGACAGGGGGGAGATACGCAGTATTTT	CASSLGGQGGDTQYF